These 16 T cell receptor beta chains share one sample of origin, sequenced in a study of blood T cell repertoires in COVID-19. Libraries were prepared by immunoSEQ multiplex PCR; TCRdb keeps only in-frame clonotypes and omits some of them. The sample includes 360,000 or so clones, around 83% of them seen just once. The sequenced sample was PBMCs or T cells enriched from blood (not recorded which). These receptors originate from a woman in her fifties or sixties who had recovered from COVID-19.

CDR3 region: CASTQTDTQYF. In nucleotides, the CDR3 is TGCGCCAGCACCCAGACAGATACGCAGTATTTT. The rearrangement uses TRBV5-1 and TRBJ2-3; D is unclear. The CDR3 totals 11 residues. Trimming left V 6 bases short and J 3 bases short, with 5 bases between. Germline V gene sequence: CDR1 SGHRS, CDR2 YFSETQ.

Concerning this clone: A much larger clone lies a single base off, so this may be a read error. This chain links TRBV6-1 with TRBJ1-5; 7 bases map to TRBD1. This CDR3 is 14 amino acids long. Germline CDR1 reads MNHNS; CDR2 reads SASEGT. The CDR3 nucleotides are TGTGCCAGCAGCGAAGACAGGGGCAATCAGCCCCAGCATTTT. Encoded protein: CASSEDRGNQPQHF.

The V call is TRBV27, the J call TRBJ2-7; D may be TRBD1 (5 bases). Germline CDR1 reads MNHEY; CDR2 reads SMNVEV (reference sequence). The germline V and J ends were trimmed by 6 bases and 2 bases, with 17 bases remaining between them. This CDR3 has 15 residues. The CDR3 sequence is CASSKPPAGPYEQYF. CDR3 nucleotides: TGTGCCAGCAGCAAACCCCCCGCAGGGCCCTACGAGCAGTACTTC.

The chain links TRBV19 to TRBJ1-5; the match to TRBD1 covers 8 bases. Trimming at V came to 1 base and at J to 5 bases, leaving 13 bases not matched to a gene. Germline V gene lookup returns CDR1 LNHDA and CDR2 SQIVND (reference sequence). The CDR3 covers 18 residues. DNA for the CDR3: TGTGCCAGTAGTATAGGGCGGGGTCGCAGGGGGCCCGATCAGCCCCAGCATTTT. Amino acids: CASSIGRGRRGPDQPQHF.

This clone was counted between two and nine times. The chain has TRBV3-1 (or the pseudogene TRBV3-2) and TRBJ1-4; a possible D gene is TRBD1 (6 bases). Trimming removed 5 bases from V and 0 bases from J, with 13 bases in between. CDR1 and CDR2 (germline): LGHDT, YNNKEL (reference sequence). This CDR3 contains 16 residues. This CDR3 reads CASSYGQTATNEKLFF. CDR3 bases: TGTGCCAGCAGCTACGGACAGACCGCAACTAATGAAAAACTGTTTTTT.

The rearrangement uses TRBV7-8 and TRBJ1-5, with 9 bases fitting TRBD1. V lost 3 bases, J lost 0 bases, and 9 bases stayed unmatched. This CDR3 contains 18 residues. Germline assignment: CDR1 SGHVS and CDR2 FQNEAQ. Here the CDR3 reads CASSFFGQGSYSNQPQHF. The CDR3 DNA is TGTGCCAGCAGCTTTTTCGGACAGGGGTCTTATAGCAATCAGCCCCAGCATTTT.

This chain links TRBV29-1 with TRBJ1-4, with D possibly being TRBD1 (6 bases). Germline loops: CDR1 SQVTM, CDR2 ANQGSEA. Trimming cost V 3 bases and J 8 bases, with 19 bases left between them. The CDR3 runs to 15 residues. CDR3 sequence reads: CSVDLTGRHGEKLFF. The CDR3 DNA is TGCAGCGTTGACCTTACAGGGCGCCATGGAGAAAAACTGTTTTTT.

This chain connects TRBV6-5 to TRBJ2-3, with D perhaps TRBD2 (6 bases). The length of the CDR3 is 16 residues. The ends were cut back, 2 bases at V and 2 bases at J, with 14 bases in the middle. Germline V gene data show CDR1 as MNHEY and CDR2 as SVGAGI. The CDR3 sequence is CASSYGGPSDTDTQYF. CDR3 sequence (DNA): TGTGCCAGCAGTTACGGGGGACCTAGCGACACAGATACGCAGTATTTT.

The J gene is TRBJ2-1, the V gene TRBV4-2; 12 bases align to TRBD1. Trimming at V came to 0 bases and at J to 7 bases, leaving 13 bases not matched to a gene. The CDR3 spans 19 residues. CDR1 is LGHNA and CDR2 is YNFKEQ in the germline V gene. CDR3 protein: CASSQDRLIGTGGRNEQFF. The CDR3 DNA is TGTGCCAGCAGCCAAGATCGGCTTATCGGGACAGGGGGCAGGAATGAGCAGTTCTTC.

The chain carries TRBV28 and TRBJ2-7; TRBD1 aligns across 8 bases. CDR3 length: 14 amino acids. The ends lost 7 bases at V and 2 bases at J; junction bases unmatched: 7. The germline gives CDR1 MDHEN, CDR2 SYDVKM. As DNA, the CDR3 is TGTGCCAGCATTCCCGGGACAGGCCCCTACGAGCAGTACTTC. This translates into CASIPGTGPYEQYF.

The chain recombines TRBV30 with TRBJ1-1, with TRBD1 identical over 8 bases. Trimming cost V 2 bases and J 5 bases; bases outside gene matches: 16. This CDR3 has 17 amino acids. Germline V gives CDR1 GTSNPN, CDR2 SVGIG (reference sequence). In DNA form, the CDR3 reads TGTGCCTGGAGTATGAGTCTTACTCCAGGGGGCCGAACTGAAGCTTTCTTT. Its translation is CAWSMSLTPGGRTEAFF.

The chain links TRBV5-4 to TRBJ2-5; D is undetermined. This CDR3 comprises 12 residues. Germline V gene sequence: CDR1 SGHNT, CDR2 YYREEE (reference sequence). V was pared by 0 bases and J by 6 bases, with 6 bases between. The CDR3, as DNA: TGTGCCAGCAGCTTGGGAGAGAAGACCCAGTACTTC. The encoded protein is CASSLGEKTQYF. The whole variable domain, remainder taken from reference TRBV5-4 and TRBJ2-5, is ETGVTQSPTHLIKTRGQQVTLRCSSQSGHNTVSWYQQALGQGPQFIFQYYREEENGRGNFPPRFSGLQFPNYSSELNVNALELDDSALYLCASSLGEKTQYFGPGTRLLVL.

This chain connects TRBV4-2 to TRBJ2-7; D is possibly TRBD2 (6 bases). V was trimmed by 1 base and J by 2 bases, leaving 9 bases between them. The CDR3 is made up of 14 amino acids. Germline V lookup: CDR1 LGHNA, CDR2 YNFKEQ. CDR3 DNA sequence: TGTGCCAGCAGCCAAGGTCGGGGGACCTACGAGCAGTACTTC. Translating gives CASSQGRGTYEQYF.

This chain connects TRBV5-1 to TRBJ1-2, with 12 bases aligning to TRBD1. From germline, CDR1 is SGHRS and CDR2 YFSETQ. The CDR3 totals 15 residues. Trimming at V came to 4 bases and at J to 8 bases, leaving 9 bases not matched to a gene. The CDR3 bases are TGCGCCAGCAGCCTCCGGGACAGGGGGCTGGGGGGCTACACCTTC. Encoded protein: CASSLRDRGLGGYTF.

This clone was found a few times. The rearrangement uses TRBV7-3 and TRBJ1-1, with D perhaps TRBD1 (6 bases). Germline CDR1 reads SGHTA; CDR2 reads FQGTGA. V was clipped by 5 bases and J by 4 bases, with 14 bases between them. This CDR3 has 14 amino acids. The CDR3 nucleotides are TGTGCCAGCAGCGAGGACAGTGGTAGCACTGAAGCTTTCTTT. Protein: CASSEDSGSTEAFF.

A remark on this clone: Other DNA sequences in the sample encode the same CDR3. The chain is built from TRBV30 and TRBJ1-1; 7 nucleotides match TRBD1. Germline V gene lookup returns CDR1 GTSNPN and CDR2 SVGIG (reference sequence). The trim removed 0 bases at V and 11 bases at J, leaving 6 bases unmatched. The CDR3 is 12 amino acids. CDR3: CAWSVGQGVAFF. The CDR3 DNA reads as TGTGCCTGGAGTGTGGGGCAGGGGGTGGCTTTCTTT.